This T cell receptor beta chain was observed in a study of TIL therapy for anti-PD-1-resistant metastatic lung cancer (dated by TCRdb to the early 2020s). About the full investigation: Tumors were harvested before any PD-1/PD-L1 blockade; patients then received nivolumab, and those progressing received lymphodepletion, expanded TIL infusion and IL-2. Enrolled patients had a median age of 54 years (range 38-75) and a median tumor PD-L1 proportion score of approximately 6.2%. The cohort was predominantly lung adenocarcinoma, with several EGFR-mutant and two ALK-rearranged tumors, and half of patients were current or former smokers. Across the cohort, whole-exome sequencing showed a median non-synonymous tumor mutation burden of less than 1.7 mutations per megabase. T cell receptor beta sequencing of tumor and peripheral blood was used to follow clonotypes across the tumor, the expanded TIL product and serial blood samples. Beyond this particular receptor, the publication reports: Because the cohort was highly selected, with more treatment-naive, never-smoker and oncogene-addicted patients than is typical, generalizability is limited. The baseline peripheral repertoire was partially replaced by infused TIL clonotypes, which then decayed over months, and no apparent association between persistence and response was found. The study protocol defined all tumor marker inferences as exploratory.

V and J are trimmed by 5 bases and 5 bases, and the gene matches miss 17 bases of the junction. For CDR1 and CDR2, the germline V gene lists SGHVS and FQNEAQ. Spanning cysteine to phenylalanine, the CDR3 consists of 17 amino acids. CDR3 DNA is the only sequence kept; it has 51 bases, read in frame from the first base. Regarding this clone: No antigen is known for it. Per-base qualities were not stored, and no clone one base away is much larger.

The immunoSEQ v3 hsTCRB kit was used to amplify TCR beta CDR3 regions from genomic DNA through bias-controlled multiplex PCR. TCR libraries were sequenced on an Illumina NextSeq 500 to some 2 million read pairs for survey level or 5-6 million for deep level. The authors' analysis ran thus. V, D and J genes were assigned, non-productive sequences were removed, and clonality was reported by immunoSEQ Analyzer software. Repertoires were compared using productive Simpson clonality and Morisita overlap index of productive TRB rearrangements between infused TIL and blood. Absolute clonotype counts in blood were estimated by multiplying the lymphocyte count by the CD3+ fraction and by the productive frequency of the clone. TCRdb's version of the immuneACCESS table is confined to in-frame rearrangements and falls short of the full clone set. An unresolved V gene accounts for under half of the shortfall where checked; the remainder is of unknown origin. V, J and clone size derive from that table, while D and trimming were established from the DNA sequence. The sample table records just under 60,000 clones; roughly 69% of these occur just once. 6% to 7% of the sample rests with the top ten.

The sample's time point label, decoded: pre-treatment sample, taken before nivolumab and TIL therapy. Adults with stage 4 NSCLC were enrolled in a dual-center phase I trial from late 2017 to early 2020. The samples were drawn from an open-label, single-arm phase I trial testing tumor-infiltrating lymphocyte therapy combined with nivolumab in advanced non-small cell lung cancer. Blood mononuclear cells from EDTA tubes were isolated by Ficoll gradient, snap-frozen as pellets, and DNA was extracted with a Qiagen mini-prep kit. The receptor was isolated from a person between 30 and 79 years old with non-small cell lung cancer. This material consisted of blood, taken at baseline. The chain is assembled from TRBV7-8 and TRBJ2-7; TRBD2 aligns with 8 central bases. For the CDR3, the sequence is CASSLGGGSGSPHEQYF. The DNA sequence is as follows: TGTGCCAGCAGCCTCGGAGGGGGGAGCGGGAGTCCCCACGAGCAGTACTTC.